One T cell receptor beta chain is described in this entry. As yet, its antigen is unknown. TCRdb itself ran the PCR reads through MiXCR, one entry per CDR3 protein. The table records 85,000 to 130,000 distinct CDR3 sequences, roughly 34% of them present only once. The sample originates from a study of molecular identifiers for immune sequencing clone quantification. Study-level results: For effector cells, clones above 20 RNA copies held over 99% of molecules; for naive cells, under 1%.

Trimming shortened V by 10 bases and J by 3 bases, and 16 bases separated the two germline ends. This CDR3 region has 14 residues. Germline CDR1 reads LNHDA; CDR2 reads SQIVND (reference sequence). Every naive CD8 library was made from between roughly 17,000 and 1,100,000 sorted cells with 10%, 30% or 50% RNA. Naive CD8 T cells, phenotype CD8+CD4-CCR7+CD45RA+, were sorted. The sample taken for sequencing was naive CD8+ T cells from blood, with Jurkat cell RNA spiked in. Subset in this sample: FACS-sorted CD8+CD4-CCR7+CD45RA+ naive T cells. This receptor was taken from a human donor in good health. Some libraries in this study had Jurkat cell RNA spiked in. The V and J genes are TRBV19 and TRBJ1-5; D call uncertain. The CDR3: CATPQPAANQPQHF. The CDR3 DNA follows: TGTGCCACTCCCCAACCGGCAGCCAATCAGCCCCAGCATTTT.